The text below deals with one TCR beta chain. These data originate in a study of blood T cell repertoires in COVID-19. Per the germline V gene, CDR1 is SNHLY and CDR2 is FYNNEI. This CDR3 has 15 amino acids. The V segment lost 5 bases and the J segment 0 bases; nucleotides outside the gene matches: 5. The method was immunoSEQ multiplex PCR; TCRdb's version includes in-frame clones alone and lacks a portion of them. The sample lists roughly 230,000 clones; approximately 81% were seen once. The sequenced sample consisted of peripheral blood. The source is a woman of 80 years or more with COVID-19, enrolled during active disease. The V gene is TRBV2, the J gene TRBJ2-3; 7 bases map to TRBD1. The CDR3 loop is CASSSTGASTDTQYF. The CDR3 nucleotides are TGTGCCAGCAGTTCCACAGGGGCAAGCACAGATACGCAGTATTTT.